These 28 T cell receptor beta chains were all obtained from the same sample, sequenced in a study of T cells after yellow fever vaccination. MiXCR was run by TCRdb on the 5' RACE reads, yielding one entry per CDR3 protein. The sample shows 100,000 to 150,000 distinct CDR3 sequences, nearly 7.5% of them seen only once. Sequencing used CD4+ T cells sorted from PBMCs, obtained approximately 11 days after the first yellow fever vaccination. These receptors originate from a man in his late teens or twenties who received the YFV17D yellow fever vaccine.

V and J are TRBV12-3 or TRBV12-4 and TRBJ1-6; D uncertain. The CDR3 is 13 amino acids. The germline V and J ends were trimmed by 5 bases and 6 bases, with 8 bases remaining between them. CDR3 loop: CASSSRLNSPLHF. The CDR3 DNA follows: TGTGCCAGCAGTAGTAGACTTAATTCACCCCTCCACTTT.

This clonotype appeared many times. A much larger clone lies a single base off, so this may be a read error. The chain joins TRBV5-4 to TRBJ2-7; perhaps TRBD1 as D (7 bases). CDR1 is SGHNT, CDR2 YYREEE, per germline (reference sequence). V lost 4 bases and J lost 2, with 10 bases in between. The CDR3 runs 13 residues. The DNA of the CDR3 is TGTGCCAGCAGCGCGGGACAGACCTACGAGCAGTACTTC. Translation: CASSAGQTYEQYF.

Ten or more counts support this clonotype. This sequence joins TRBV12-3 or TRBV12-4 and TRBJ1-4; weak D call: TRBD1 (5 bases). There are 14 residues in the CDR3. V was pared by 4 bases and J by 6 bases, with 12 bases between. For the CDR3, the DNA is TGTGCCAGCAGTTCTCCGGACACTTATGAAAAACTGTTTTTT. Its protein product is CASSSPDTYEKLFF.

This clonotype occurred once. A single base separates this from a much larger clone, so it may be a read error. The rearrangement uses TRBV5-6 and TRBJ1-1; tentatively, D is TRBD1 (6 bases). The ends were cut back, 5 bases at V and 1 base at J, with 15 bases in the middle. This CDR3 is built from 15 residues. The germline V gene has CDR1 SGHDT and CDR2 YYEEEE. The CDR3 sequence is CASREAGAGNTEAFF. In nucleotides, the CDR3 is TGTGCCAGCAGAGAGGCAGGGGCTGGGAACACTGAAGCTTTCTTT.

The table lists this clonotype with a few counts. The chain links TRBV12-3 or TRBV12-4 to TRBJ1-1, with unresolved D. Trimming stripped 3 bases from V and 7 bases from J, with 9 bases between. This CDR3 region has 12 residues. DNA of the CDR3: TGTGCCAGCAGTTTGGAAATAAATGAAGCTTTCTTT. Translating it yields CASSLEINEAFF.

There are many counts of this clonotype. The V gene is TRBV11-2, the J gene TRBJ2-2; D is unclear. V was cut by 1 base and J by 9 bases, with 9 bases left in between. Looked up from germline, CDR1 is SGHAT and CDR2 is FQNNGV. The CDR3 loop spans 13 amino acids. The CDR3 coding sequence is TGTGCCAGCAGCTTAGCGAACTCCTGGGAGCTGTTTTTT. Translated: CASSLANSWELFF. Combining the CDR3 with reference TRBV11-2 and TRBJ2-2 gives the whole variable domain EAGVAQSPRYKIIEKRQSVAFWCNPISGHATLYWYQQILGQGPKLLIQFQNNGVVDDSQLPKDRFSAERLKGVDSTLKIQPAKLEDSAVYLCASSLANSWELFFGEGSRLTVL.

This clonotype was seen ten or more times. This chain joins TRBV7-9 and TRBJ1-2; D remains unclear. From germline, CDR1 is SEHNR and CDR2 FQNEAQ (reference sequence). The V gene lost 5 bases and the J gene lost 7 bases, with 5 bases spanning the gap. CDR3 length: 10 residues. The CDR3 sequence is CASSGRGYTF. CDR3 coding DNA: TGTGCCAGCAGCGGCCGTGGCTACACCTTC. The whole variable domain, filled in from reference TRBV7-9 and TRBJ1-2, reads DTGVSQNPRHKITKRGQNVTFRCDPISEHNRLYWYRQTLGQGPEFLTYFQNEAQLEKSRLLSDRFSAERPKGSFSTLEIQRTEQGDSAMYLCASSGRGYTFGSGTRLTVV.

This clonotype was picked up many times. V and J are TRBV24-1 and TRBJ2-3; D gene unclear. Germline V gives CDR1 KGHDR, CDR2 SFDVKD. The germline V and J ends were trimmed by 6 bases and 1 base, with 7 bases remaining between them. The CDR3 runs to 13 residues. CDR3 nucleotide sequence: TGTGCCACCAGTTCCGGAGGCACAGATACGCAGTATTTT. Its protein is CATSSGGTDTQYF.

This clonotype appeared many times. The J gene is TRBJ2-7, the V gene TRBV19, with D possibly matching TRBD1 (6 bases). Germline V gene lookup returns CDR1 LNHDA and CDR2 SQIVND (reference sequence). Trimming cost V 4 bases and J 4 bases, with 11 bases left between them. CDR3 size: 13 residues. The CDR3 nucleotides read TGTGCCAGTAGTAAGGACAGCGTATACGAGCAGTACTTC. Translation: CASSKDSVYEQYF.

A few counts support this clonotype. This chain joins TRBV6-2 or TRBV6-3 and TRBJ1-1, with 7 bases that match TRBD1. Germline V gives CDR1 MNHEY, CDR2 SVGEGT. The CDR3 totals 16 residues. The V and J ends lost 6 bases and 0 bases, in that order; junction bases with no gene match: 10. The CDR3 sequence is CASSPRGLRMNTEAFF. The CDR3 DNA follows: TGTGCCAGCAGCCCTAGGGGGCTTCGCATGAACACTGAAGCTTTCTTT.

This clonotype was counted at least ten times. The chain carries TRBV20-1 and TRBJ2-5; 8 bases are shared with TRBD2. Germline V gene data show CDR1 as DFQATT and CDR2 as SNEGSKA (reference sequence). CDR3 size: 14 residues. J was trimmed by 5 bases and V by 0 bases; bases with no gene match: 5. The CDR3 is CSARDRGGRETQYF. In DNA form, the CDR3 reads TGCAGTGCTAGAGATCGGGGGGGCCGGGAGACCCAGTACTTC.

This clonotype was seen many times. This sequence joins TRBV6-5 and TRBJ2-4; TRBD1 agrees at 9 bases. With V trimmed by 4 bases and J by 3 bases, 4 bases remained unmatched. Germline CDR1 MNHEY, CDR2 SVGAGI. The CDR3 is 15 residues long. The CDR3 spells CASSSPGQGKNIQYF. CDR3 bases: TGTGCCAGCAGTTCCCCGGGACAGGGCAAAAACATTCAGTACTTC.

This chain's CDR3 is CASSSIEVSGDYIQPQHF. CDR3 nucleotide sequence: TGTGCCAGCAGTTCTATAGAGGTATCAGGGGATTATATTCAGCCCCAGCATTTT. The chain has TRBV12-3 or TRBV12-4 and TRBJ1-5, with D possibly TRBD1 on 6 matching bases. Trimming took off 4 bases at V and 6 bases at J, with 25 bases between the two ends. This CDR3 contains 18 residues.

This clonotype was counted ten times or more. The J gene is TRBJ2-1, the V gene TRBV27; unclear D gene. Per germline, CDR1 MNHEY and CDR2 SMNVEV (reference sequence). This CDR3 is 11 amino acids long. V lost 7 bases to trimming and J lost 0 bases, with 1 base between them. In DNA, the CDR3 is TGTGCCAGCACCTCCTACAATGAGCAGTTCTTC. It translates to CASTSYNEQFF.

In its sample, this clonotype was seen many times. This chain links TRBV29-1 with TRBJ1-1; no clear D. The CDR3 has 13 residues. Germline lookup yields CDR1 SQVTM and CDR2 ANQGSEA. V was trimmed by 6 bases and J by 4 bases, leaving 15 bases between them. The DNA for the CDR3 is TGCAGCGTAATAGGGTCCGGCCGCACTGAAGCTTTCTTT. Its protein is CSVIGSGRTEAFF.

This clonotype came up many times. The gene calls are TRBV7-8 and TRBJ2-2; D ambiguous. The CDR3 totals 16 residues. Deletions cut 5 bases from V and 4 bases from J, with 17 bases between. Germline values: CDR1 SGHVS, CDR2 FQNEAQ. In DNA form, the CDR3 reads TGTGCCAGCAGCCAAAGGATCGACCCCCTCACCGGGGAGCTGTTTTTT. This gives the protein CASSQRIDPLTGELFF.

Ten or more counts support this clonotype. The J gene is TRBJ2-1, the V gene TRBV28, with a possible D match to TRBD2 (6 bases). V gave up 6 bases and J gave up 7 bases, with 19 bases separating them. Germline V gene lookup returns CDR1 MDHEN and CDR2 SYDVKM. The CDR3 spans 15 residues. The CDR3 coding sequence is TGTGCCAGCAGGGTGTTTGGAGGTGGGGGGAATGAGCAGTTCTTC. It translates to CASRVFGGGGNEQFF.

This clonotype was seen ten or more times. The gene calls are TRBV9 and TRBJ1-2, with 10 bases fitting TRBD1. Trimming at V came to 0 bases and at J to 8 bases, leaving 10 bases not matched to a gene. In germline, CDR1 is SGDLS, CDR2 YYNGEE. There are 16 residues in the CDR3. In DNA, the CDR3 is TGTGCCAGCAGCGTAGTAGGAGGGGACAGGGGTTCAGGCTACACCTTC. Residues: CASSVVGGDRGSGYTF. The whole variable domain, filled in from reference TRBV9 and TRBJ1-2, reads DSGVTQTPKHLITATGQRVTLRCSPRSGDLSVYWYQQSLDQGLQFLIQYYNGEERAKGNILERFSAQQFPDLHSELNLSSLELGDSALYFCASSVVGGDRGSGYTFGSGTRLTVV.

The sample holds many counts of this clonotype. The V gene is TRBV7-2, the J gene TRBJ2-5; no clear D. Germline V lookup: CDR1 SGHTA, CDR2 FQGNSA. The CDR3 has 11 residues. Trimming left V 5 bases short and J 5 bases short, with 6 bases between. CDR3 in amino acids: CASSEWETQYF. CDR3 in DNA: TGTGCCAGCAGCGAATGGGAGACCCAGTACTTC. Complete variable domain (other parts from reference TRBV7-2 and TRBJ2-5): GAGVSQSPSNKVTEKGKDVELRCDPISGHTALYWYRQSLGQGLEFLIYFQGNSAPDKSGLPSDRFSAERTGGSVSTLTIQRTQQEDSAVYLCASSEWETQYFGPGTRLLVL.

This clonotype has at least ten counts. The chain recombines TRBV29-1 with TRBJ1-4; the D gene is possibly TRBD1 (5 bases). Germline-derived CDR1 and CDR2 are SQVTM and ANQGSEA. CDR3 size: 14 residues. V shed 4 bases and J shed 6 bases, with 15 bases lying between them. The DNA of the CDR3 is TGCAGCGTTGGGGAAGGGACGCCATATGAAAAACTGTTTTTT. This sequence encodes CSVGEGTPYEKLFF.

Ten or more counts support this clonotype. The V call is TRBV7-2, the J call TRBJ2-6; the D call may be TRBD1 or TRBD2 (5 bases each). The CDR3 has 15 residues. Germline V gene data show CDR1 as SGHTA and CDR2 as FQGNSA. The germline V and J ends were trimmed by 1 base and 2 bases, with 6 bases remaining between them. CDR3 nucleotide sequence: TGTGCCAGCAGCTTAGGAGGGGCTGGGGCCAACGTCCTGACTTTC. Amino acids: CASSLGGAGANVLTF. The full variable domain, in which reference TRBV7-2 and TRBJ2-6 provide the parts outside the CDR3, is GAGVSQSPSNKVTEKGKDVELRCDPISGHTALYWYRQSLGQGLEFLIYFQGNSAPDKSGLPSDRFSAERTGGSVSTLTIQRTQQEDSAVYLCASSLGGAGANVLTFGAGSRLTVL.

A few counts support this clonotype. V usage is TRBV5-1 and J usage is TRBJ2-7, with D unclear. The germline gives CDR1 SGHRS, CDR2 YFSETQ. The V end was cut by 2 bases, the J end by 5 bases, with 17 bases between. This CDR3 region has 15 residues. This CDR3 reads CASSFKGPSSNEQYF. The DNA for the CDR3 is TGCGCCAGCAGCTTTAAGGGCCCATCCAGCAACGAGCAGTACTTC.

Ten or more counts support this clonotype. The chain recombines TRBV15 with TRBJ2-5, with no clear D. Deletions cut 2 bases from V and 3 bases from J, with 7 bases between. CDR1 and CDR2 from the germline V gene are LNHNV and YYDKDF (reference sequence). The CDR3 has 13 amino acids. CDR3 amino acids: CATSRQFEETQYF. In DNA form, the CDR3 reads TGTGCCACCAGCAGACAATTCGAAGAGACCCAGTACTTC.

Only a few counts were recorded for this clonotype. CDR3 bases: TGTGCCTGGCCGGCGACCGGACAGCGAAGCTCCTATAATTCACCCCTCCACTTT. This codes for CAWPATGQRSSYNSPLHF. This rearrangement joins TRBV30 to TRBJ1-6; tentatively, D is TRBD1 (6 bases). The CDR3 is 18 amino acids. Trimming stripped 5 bases from V and 0 bases from J, with 20 bases between. Germline V gene data show CDR1 as GTSNPN and CDR2 as SVGIG (reference sequence). Based on the CDR3 plus reference TRBV30 and TRBJ1-6, the full variable domain is SQTIHQWPATLVQPVGSPLSLECTVEGTSNPNLYWYRQAAGRGLQLLFYSVGIGQISSEVPQNLSASRPQDRQFILSSKKLLLSDSGFYLCAWPATGQRSSYNSPLHFGNGTRLTVT.

About this clonotype: A much larger clone differs by one base, so this may be a read error. The chain links TRBV27 to TRBJ1-1; unclear D gene. Germline CDR1 reads MNHEY; CDR2 reads SMNVEV (reference sequence). Trimming took 7 bases from V and 1 from J, leaving 16 bases between them. The CDR3 spans 15 residues. CDR3 region: CASTLRPGWNTEAFF. The CDR3 region has the DNA TGTGCCAGCACCCTTCGACCGGGGTGGAACACTGAAGCTTTCTTT.

This clonotype appeared many times. The V call is TRBV20-1, the J call TRBJ2-1, with 9 bases that match TRBD2. The length of the CDR3 is 15 residues. Germline trimming cut 6 bases from V and 2 bases from J; bases unmatched to any gene: 8. Germline CDR1 is DFQATT and CDR2 is SNEGSKA (reference sequence). Here the CDR3 DNA reads TGCAGTGCCACCGGACTAGCGAAGACCTACAATGAGCAGTTCTTC. Protein: CSATGLAKTYNEQFF.

This clonotype was observed at least ten times. The genes are TRBV7-2 and TRBJ2-7; the D gene is possibly TRBD2 (6 bases). Per germline, CDR1 SGHTA and CDR2 FQGNSA. This CDR3 comprises 14 residues. The V and J ends lost 5 bases and 2 bases respectively, with 13 bases between them. CDR3 sequence: CASSPSASPYEQYF. The DNA of the CDR3 is TGTGCCAGCAGCCCTAGCGCCAGCCCCTACGAGCAGTACTTC. Together with reference TRBV7-2 and TRBJ2-7, the CDR3 gives the full variable domain: GAGVSQSPSNKVTEKGKDVELRCDPISGHTALYWYRQSLGQGLEFLIYFQGNSAPDKSGLPSDRFSAERTGGSVSTLTIQRTQQEDSAVYLCASSPSASPYEQYFGPGTRLTVT.

This clonotype was found many times. The V gene is TRBV20-1, the J gene TRBJ1-5; D may be TRBD1 (5 bases). The CDR3 sequence is 17 residues long. The germline V gene encodes CDR1 DFQATT and CDR2 SNEGSKA (reference sequence). Trimming took off 0 bases at V and 0 bases at J, with 15 bases between the two ends. This CDR3 reads CSARERPGGYSNQPQHF. The CDR3 DNA reads TGCAGTGCTAGAGAACGCCCCGGGGGTTATAGCAATCAGCCCCAGCATTTT.